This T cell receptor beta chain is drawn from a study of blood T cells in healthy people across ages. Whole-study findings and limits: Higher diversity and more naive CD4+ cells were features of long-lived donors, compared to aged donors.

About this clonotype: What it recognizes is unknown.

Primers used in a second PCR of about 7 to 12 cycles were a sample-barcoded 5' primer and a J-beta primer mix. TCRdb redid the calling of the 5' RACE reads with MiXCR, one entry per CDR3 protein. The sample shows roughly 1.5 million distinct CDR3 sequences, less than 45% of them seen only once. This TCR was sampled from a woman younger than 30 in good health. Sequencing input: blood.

DNA for the CDR3: TGTGCCAGCAGCCAGCGACAGGGGATCGGAAATTCACCCCTCCACTTT. Protein: CASSQRQGIGNSPLHF. The chain carries TRBV7-6 and TRBJ1-6; TRBD1 aligns across 8 bases. The CDR3 loop spans 16 amino acids. With V trimmed by 5 bases and J by 7 bases, 10 bases remained unmatched. Looked up from germline, CDR1 is SGHVS and CDR2 is FNYEAQ.